This T cell receptor beta chain is drawn from a study of vaccination and CD4 T cells after COVID-19. In the study overall: Overlapping SARS-CoV-2, HCoV-NL63, HCoV-OC43 and HCoV-229E spike peptides were used to stimulate cells.

About this clonotype itself: The antigen remains undetermined.

Treatment of the sample: roughly 10-day PBMC culture with coronavirus spike peptide pools or control peptides (ViraFEST assay). Expanded clonotypes were found by TCR sequencing after peptide-pool stimulation (ViraFEST). Sequenced with the Oncomine TCR Beta short-read assay was DNA taken from cultured CD4+ T cells. MiXCR was run by TCRdb on the PCR reads, yielding one entry per CDR3 protein. Here the sample spans approximately 17,000 distinct CDR3 sequences, approximately 40% being singletons. Trimming removed 5 bases from V and 5 bases from J; junction bases left unmatched: 5. CDR3 length: 16 amino acids. Germline V gene lookup returns CDR1 MNHEY and CDR2 SMNVEV (reference sequence).

This TCR came from a human donor who had recovered from COVID-19. Input material: CD4+ T cells from blood, cultured in vitro. The rearrangement links TRBV27 to TRBJ2-2; 13 bases fit TRBD2. This chain's CDR3 is CASSGLAGVETGELFF. The CDR3 DNA reads as TGTGCCAGCAGTGGACTAGCGGGAGTGGAGACCGGGGAGCTGTTTTTT.